These T cell receptor beta chains were read from a single sample in a study of cytomegalovirus exposure and HLA in healthy donors. Profiled with immunoSEQ multiplex PCR; TCRdb holds only in-frame clones, not every one. Among 150,000 to 200,000 clones, approximately 82% were seen once, and the ten largest hold around 1.7%. Sequenced input: PBMCs. These receptors originate from a young woman in good health and CMV-seronegative. CDR3s include the opening cysteine and the closing phenylalanine or tryptophan. A D gene is named only where the DNA matches it firmly. A row's size may be missing; if present it is once, few, many or a size class.

D gene | J gene | clone size | V gene | CDR3 protein | CDR3 DNA
TRBD2 | TRBJ2-1 | NA | TRBV7-9 | CASSLVGGASGTDNEQFF | TGTGCCAGCAGCTTAGTCGGGGGCGCTAGCGGGACCGACAATGAGCAGTTCTTC
NA | TRBJ2-7 | NA | TRBV28 | CASNVRQGPHEQYF | TGTGCCAGCAACGTTCGGCAGGGGCCCCACGAGCAGTACTTC
NA | TRBJ1-1 | few | TRBV29-1 | CSVGLIPVVNTEAFF | TGCAGCGTGGGGCTCATTCCCGTGGTGAACACTGAAGCTTTCTTT
TRBD1 | TRBJ2-2 | NA | TRBV5-5 | CASSPLWIRGRGHTGELFF | TGTGCCAGCAGCCCCTTATGGATAAGGGGCAGGGGGCATACCGGGGAGCTGTTTTTT
NA | TRBJ2-2 | NA | TRBV27 | CASSLETPYTGELFF | TGTGCCAGCAGTTTAGAGACTCCATACACCGGGGAGCTGTTTTTT
NA | TRBJ2-7 | NA | TRBV27 | CASRTRELSYEQYF | TGTGCCAGCAGAACTCGGGAGTTGTCCTACGAGCAGTACTTC
TRBD2 | TRBJ2-1 | NA | TRBV6-1 | CASIFGTSGSNEQFF | TGTGCCAGCATTTTTGGGACTAGCGGGTCTAATGAGCAGTTCTTC
NA | TRBJ2-3 | few | TRBV13 | CASSVRRDWAQDTQYF | TGTGCCAGCAGCGTTAGGCGGGACTGGGCCCAAGATACGCAGTATTTT
TRBD1 | TRBJ1-1 | few | TRBV2 | CATLQGSMNTEAFF | TGTGCCACTTTACAGGGGTCCATGAACACTGAAGCTTTCTTT
TRBD2 | TRBJ2-1 | NA | TRBV7-2 | CASSLDASGNYNEQFF | TGTGCCAGCAGCTTAGACGCTAGCGGGAACTACAATGAGCAGTTCTTC
NA | TRBJ2-7 | NA | TRBV28 | CASRSASSYEQYF | TGTGCCAGCAGAAGCGCTAGCTCCTACGAGCAGTACTTC
NA | TRBJ2-5 | NA | TRBV29-1 | CSVLSLSLLETQYF | TGCAGCGTCCTGTCCCTCTCACTCCTCGAGACCCAGTACTTC
NA | TRBJ1-1 | once | TRBV5-8 | CASSLVPGEWNTEAFF | TGTGCCAGCAGCTTGGTTCCAGGGGAGTGGAACACTGAAGCTTTCTTT
NA | TRBJ1-2 | once | TRBV19 | CASSIPNPSRGYTF | TGTGCCAGTAGTATCCCCAACCCCTCCAGGGGCTACACCTTC
NA | TRBJ2-3 | NA | TRBV4-3 | CASSQELGGADTQYF | TGCGCCAGCAGCCAAGAACTAGGAGGCGCAGATACGCAGTATTTT
NA | TRBJ1-2 | once | TRBV28 | CASSLSDRYYGYTF | TGTGCCAGCAGTTTATCGGACAGATACTATGGCTACACCTTC
NA | TRBJ1-5 | NA | TRBV7-9 | CASSRDKNQPQHF | TGTGCCAGCAGCCGGGACAAAAATCAGCCCCAGCATTTT
TRBD1 | TRBJ1-5 | NA | TRBV28 | CASSTPGQGGQPQHF | TGTGCCAGCAGCACACCTGGACAGGGGGGTCAGCCCCAGCATTTT
NA | TRBJ2-5 | NA | TRBV2 | CASSFLMGAGETQYF | TGTGCCAGCAGTTTCCTTATGGGGGCCGGAGAGACCCAGTACTTC
NA | TRBJ2-3 | NA | TRBV29-1 | CSVVGTLRTDTQYF | TGCAGCGTTGTGGGGACTTTGAGGACAGATACGCAGTATTTT
NA | TRBJ2-2 | NA | TRBV19 | CASSPTLAGSGELFF | TGTGCCAGTAGCCCGACTTTGGCGGGGAGCGGGGAGCTGTTTTTT
NA | TRBJ1-2 | NA | TRBV29-1 | CSVYLVSGYTF | TGCAGCGTGTACCTAGTGAGTGGCTACACCTTC
TRBD1 | TRBJ2-1 | NA | TRBV13 | CASRGQERGNEQFF | TGTGCCAGCAGAGGACAGGAGAGGGGCAATGAGCAGTTCTTC
NA | TRBJ2-3 | NA | TRBV11-2 | CASNSPLAIGRGTDTQYF | TGTGCCAGCAACTCCCCCCTGGCGATTGGGCGGGGCACAGATACGCAGTATTTT
TRBD1 | TRBJ1-5 | few | TRBV29-1 | CSVAVGQGNQPQHF | TGCAGCGTTGCGGTGGGACAGGGGAATCAGCCCCAGCATTTT
TRBD1 | TRBJ1-6 | NA | TRBV27 | CASSLDRLQYNSPLHF | TGTGCCAGCAGTTTGGACAGGTTGCAGTATAATTCACCCCTCCACTTT
NA | TRBJ2-7 | NA | TRBV6-5 | CASGRAGEQYF | TGTGCCAGCGGCAGGGCGGGAGAGCAGTACTTC
NA | TRBJ1-1 | NA | TRBV5-5 | CASSLAPGVTEAFF | TGTGCCAGCAGCTTGGCCCCCGGGGTGACTGAAGCTTTCTTT
TRBD1 | TRBJ1-2 | few | TRBV5-1 | CASSRDSPNYGYTF | TGCGCCAGCTCCCGGGACAGTCCGAACTATGGCTACACCTTC
NA | TRBJ2-2 | NA | TRBV7-2 | CASSLVLGGTGELFF | TGTGCCAGCAGCTTAGTGTTGGGGGGAACCGGGGAGCTGTTTTTT
NA | TRBJ1-6 | NA | TRBV15 | CATSTGHSNSPLHF | TGTGCCACCAGCACAGGACACTCTAATTCACCCCTCCACTTT
NA | TRBJ2-5 | NA | TRBV19 | CASSRGSLLGGETQYF | TGTGCCAGTAGTCGGGGATCTCTACTAGGAGGGGAGACCCAGTACTTC
TRBD1 | TRBJ2-1 | NA | TRBV5-1 | CASSLLTGGGSYNEQFF | TGCGCCAGCAGCTTGCTGACAGGGGGGGGATCCTACAATGAGCAGTTCTTC
NA | TRBJ1-2 | NA | TRBV28 | CASRLTSTWSGSYGYTF | TGTGCCAGCAGGCTTACGTCTACTTGGTCAGGGTCCTATGGCTACACCTTC
TRBD2 | TRBJ2-5 | NA | TRBV7-2 | CASSLIGTSTQETQYF | TGTGCCAGCAGCCTGATCGGGACTAGCACCCAAGAGACCCAGTACTTC
NA | TRBJ2-7 | NA | TRBV10-2 | CASGVGQDYEQYF | TGCGCCAGCGGTGTCGGTCAAGACTACGAGCAGTACTTC
TRBD1 | TRBJ1-4 | NA | TRBV14 | CASSRTGQGAPPKLFF | TGTGCCAGCAGCCGAACCGGACAGGGGGCGCCCCCCAAACTGTTTTTT
NA | TRBJ1-4 | NA | TRBV10-3 | CAISVGGGEKLFF | TGTGCCATCAGTGTAGGTGGAGGAGAAAAACTGTTTTTT
NA | TRBJ1-6 | NA | TRBV27 | CASSLGGPNSPLHF | TGTGCCAGCAGTTTGGGGGGTCCAAATTCACCCCTCCACTTT
TRBD2 | TRBJ2-3 | NA | TRBV30 | CAWSPTLAGGPQTDTQYF | TGTGCCTGGAGTCCCACCCTAGCGGGAGGGCCCCAGACAGATACGCAGTATTTT
NA | TRBJ1-6 | once | TRBV28 | CASSFFRGVRTREAPLHF | TGTGCCAGCAGTTTCTTCCGCGGCGTAAGGACCAGGGAAGCACCCCTCCACTTT
NA | TRBJ2-1 | NA | TRBV27 | CASSLWRRGNEQFF | TGTGCCAGCAGTTTATGGCGCAGGGGCAATGAGCAGTTCTTC
NA | TRBJ2-7 | NA | TRBV27 | CASGWQAFYEQYF | TGTGCCAGCGGATGGCAGGCATTCTACGAGCAGTACTTC
NA | TRBJ2-5 | NA | TRBV4-2 | CASSPDRPVETQYF | TGTGCCAGCAGCCCGGACAGACCAGTAGAGACCCAGTACTTC
TRBD2 | TRBJ2-2 | NA | TRBV19 | CASSILAGVPGELFF | TGTGCCAGTAGTATTTTAGCGGGAGTACCCGGGGAGCTGTTTTTT
NA | TRBJ2-7 | NA | TRBV10-3 | CAITGGNSYEQYF | TGTGCCATCACGGGGGGCAATAGCTACGAGCAGTACTTC
TRBD2 | TRBJ2-6 | NA | TRBV4-3 | CASSQLPFGEGGPPGANVLTF | TGCGCCAGCAGCCAATTACCCTTCGGCGAGGGAGGGCCTCCTGGGGCCAACGTCCTGACTTTC
TRBD1 | TRBJ2-7 | NA | TRBV28 | CASSLHDRAIHEQYF | TGTGCCAGCAGCTTGCATGACAGGGCAATCCACGAGCAGTACTTC
NA | TRBJ1-4 | few | TRBV5-1 | CASSLVASNEKLFF | TGCGCCAGCAGCTTGGTAGCTTCTAATGAAAAACTGTTTTTT
NA | TRBJ2-3 | NA | TRBV5-1 | CASSAHLSGLLANTQYF | TGCGCCAGCAGCGCGCATTTATCGGGACTCCTCGCGAATACGCAGTATTTT
TRBD2 | TRBJ2-1 | NA | TRBV7-2 | CASSSGTSGRREQFF | TGTGCCAGCAGCTCGGGGACTAGCGGGAGGCGAGAGCAGTTCTTC
NA | TRBJ1-2 | NA | TRBV21-1 | CASSKIKGAVYTF | TGTGCCAGCAGCAAAATCAAGGGGGCGGTCTACACCTTC
TRBD2 | TRBJ2-7 | NA | TRBV15 | CATSRLAGGLLSDEQYF | TGTGCCACCAGCAGACTAGCGGGAGGACTTCTAAGTGACGAGCAGTACTTC